Below, 21 T cell receptor beta chains from the same sample are listed, as sequenced in a study of CD8+CD57+ T cells in acquired aplastic anemia (dated by TCRdb to 2017 to 2018). Sequencing was carried out with an Illumina HiSeq 2000. Profiling of TCR beta VDJ combinations and CDR3 sequences used genomic DNA as the template. TCRdb ran its own pipeline on the public reads, namely fastp trimming at Q25 and MiXCR clone calling, and kept in-frame beta chains. Every CDR3 protein is listed once, alongside the most common genes and DNA of its rows. The sample table records about 210,000 distinct CDR3 sequences; around 60% of these occur just once. 25% to 35% of the sample belongs to the ten largest clones. Sequencing was carried out using sorted CD4+, CD8+, or CD8+CD57+ T cells (not recorded which) from PBMCs. These TCRs come from a human donor in good health.

The chain recombines TRBV19 with TRBJ1-6; 11 bases are a match to TRBD1. This CDR3 contains 14 residues. CDR1 and CDR2 (germline): LNHDA, SQIVND (reference sequence). Trimming cost V 6 bases and J 8 bases; bases outside gene matches: 3. CDR3 sequence: CASSTGQGDSPLHF. DNA of the CDR3: TGTGCCAGTAGCACGGGACAGGGGGATTCACCCCTCCACTTT.

This clonotype was counted once. The chain employs TRBV10-3 and TRBJ2-1; 8 nucleotides line up with TRBD1. Per germline, CDR1 ENHRY and CDR2 SYGVKD. This CDR3 contains 15 residues. With V trimmed by 2 bases and J by 2 bases, 2 bases remained unmatched. The DNA of the CDR3 is TGTGCCATCAGTGAGGGGACAGGCACCTACAATGAGCAGTTCTTC. Residues: CAISEGTGTYNEQFF.

Of note for this clonotype: Since a much larger clone is just one base distant, this may be a read error. Here the CDR3 DNA reads TGTGCCAGCAGTACCCGCGACTCGACTTGGAACAGTGAGCAGTTCTTC. It is translated as CASSTRDSTWNSEQFF. The chain carries TRBV6-5 and TRBJ2-1; D is unclear. V was trimmed by 5 bases and J by 9 bases, leaving 23 bases between them. Germline V CDR1 and CDR2: MNHEY, SVGAGI. This CDR3 has 16 residues.

This rearrangement joins TRBV5-1 to TRBJ1-1; 8 nucleotides line up with TRBD1. J was trimmed by 7 bases and V by 3 bases; bases with no gene match: 2. Germline lookup yields CDR1 SGHRS and CDR2 YFSETQ. This CDR3 is built from 12 residues. This CDR3 is CASSSDRVEAFF. The CDR3 DNA reads TGCGCCAGCAGCTCGGACAGGGTTGAAGCTTTCTTT.

Concerning this clonotype: Given a much more abundant clone one base away, this may be a read error. The chain employs TRBV3-1 and TRBJ2-7, with D hard to call. The germline V gene encodes CDR1 LGHDT and CDR2 YNNKEL (reference sequence). The CDR3 has 12 amino acids. CDR3 in DNA: TGTGCCAGCAGCCTCGCTGGCTACGATCAGTACTTC. Its translation: CASSLAGYDQYF.

This clonotype was seen a handful of times. This chain links TRBV2 with TRBJ2-3, with TRBD2 matching 8 bases. This CDR3 is built from 15 residues. Losses at the gene ends were 4 bases for V and 0 bases for J; bases not matched to a gene: 3. Germline V gene data show CDR1 as SNHLY and CDR2 as FYNNEI. This CDR3 is CASSVLAVSTDTQYF. The CDR3 nucleotides are TGTGCCAGCAGTGTACTAGCGGTTAGCACAGATACGCAGTATTTT. Full variable domain (outside the CDR3, taken from reference TRBV2 and TRBJ2-3): EPEVTQTPSHQVTQMGQEVILRCVPISNHLYFYWYRQILGQKVEFLVSFYNNEISEKSEIFDDQFSVERPDGSNFTLKIRSTKLEDSAMYFCASSVLAVSTDTQYFGPGTRLTVL.

With respect to this clonotype: A junction end diverges from the germline sequence, so it may reflect a read error. The V and J genes are TRBV19 and TRBJ2-5; D might be TRBD1 (7 bases). This CDR3 has 19 residues. CDR1 and CDR2 from the germline V gene are LNHDA and SQIVND (reference sequence). Here the CDR3 reads CASSIGTWLGGGHKETQYF. The CDR3 DNA follows: TGTGCCAGTAGCATAGGGACTTGGCTTGGAGGGGGCCACAAAGAGACCCAGTACTTC.

This clonotype was recorded many times. This chain links TRBV12-3 or TRBV12-4 with TRBJ1-1; weak D call: TRBD1 (6 bases). CDR3 length equals 14 residues. Deletions cut 4 bases from V and 5 bases from J, with 14 bases between. CDR3 DNA: TGTGCCAGCAGTTCCGGGGGCGGGAAGACTGAAGCTTTCTTT. It encodes CASSSGGGKTEAFF.

In this sample, this clonotype turned up many times. The chain has TRBV6-5 and TRBJ2-1, with TRBD1 matching 9 bases. Per germline, CDR1 MNHEY and CDR2 SVGAGI. This CDR3 has 17 residues. With V trimmed by 2 bases and J by 2 bases, 7 bases remained unmatched. CDR3 DNA: TGTGCCAGCAGTTACACAGACGGACAGGGGACCTACAATGAGCAGTTCTTC. Amino acid sequence: CASSYTDGQGTYNEQFF.

This clonotype was seen repeatedly, ten times or more. The chain uses TRBV4-1 and TRBJ2-3, with 10 positions matching TRBD2. Looked up from germline, CDR1 is MGHRA and CDR2 is YSYEKL. The ends lost 0 bases at V and 1 base at J; junction bases unmatched: 4. This CDR3 is 17 amino acids long. In DNA, the CDR3 is TGCGCCAGCAGCCAAGAAGTAGGGACTAGCGGCACAGATACGCAGTATTTT. It yields the protein CASSQEVGTSGTDTQYF.

The chain carries TRBV24-1 and TRBJ1-2; D gene uncertain. The length of the CDR3 is 13 residues. From germline, CDR1 is KGHDR and CDR2 SFDVKD. With 3 bases removed from V and 3 bases from J, the gap between germline ends came to 7 bases. The CDR3 sequence is CATSDIIYYGYTF. In DNA, the CDR3 is TGTGCCACCAGTGATATCATTTACTATGGCTACACCTTC.

In its sample, this clonotype was seen a few times. Written as DNA, the CDR3 is TGTGCCAGCAGCTTAGTTCAGGGGATTTTGTCACCCCTCCACTTT. As protein: CASSLVQGILSPLHF. The rearrangement links TRBV7-2 to TRBJ1-6; D may be TRBD1 (6 bases). There are 15 residues in the CDR3. Germline lookup yields CDR1 SGHTA and CDR2 FQGNSA. Trimming took off 1 base at V and 10 bases at J, with 14 bases between the two ends.

The CDR3 DNA follows: TGCGCCAGCAGCCTCGGACATTCTAGCACAGATACGCAGTATTTT. This gives the protein CASSLGHSSTDTQYF. The chain is built from TRBV4-1 and TRBJ2-3; D might be TRBD1 (5 bases). V gave up 4 bases and J gave up 0 bases, with 11 bases separating them. The V gene's germline CDR1 is MGHRA and CDR2 YSYEKL. The CDR3 is 15 residues long.

The rearrangement joins TRBV5-4 to TRBJ2-5, with a weak D call TRBD1 (6 bases). Germline CDR1 is SGHNT and CDR2 is YYREEE (reference sequence). V was trimmed by 4 bases and J by 7 bases, leaving 14 bases between them. The CDR3 extends over 13 amino acids. CDR3 DNA sequence: TGTGCCAGCAGCCCCTTTGGGGGCCTGACCCAGTACTTC. Translating gives CASSPFGGLTQYF.

This chain connects TRBV9 to TRBJ1-5, with D perhaps TRBD1 (5 bases). V gave up 0 bases and J gave up 4 bases, with 8 bases separating them. The germline gives CDR1 SGDLS, CDR2 YYNGEE. The CDR3 loop spans 14 amino acids. This CDR3 reads CASSVDGANQPQHF. DNA of the CDR3: TGTGCCAGCAGCGTAGATGGGGCTAATCAGCCCCAGCATTTT.

The chain employs TRBV12-3 or TRBV12-4 and TRBJ1-1; D is uncertain. V lost 3 bases and J lost 4, with 3 bases in between. This CDR3 contains 11 residues. CDR3 sequence reads: CASSFTTEAFF. The DNA of the CDR3 is TGTGCCAGCAGTTTCACCACTGAAGCTTTCTTT.

This clonotype has just one count. This chain uses TRBV25-1 with TRBJ2-1; no clear D. In germline, CDR1 is MGHDK, CDR2 SYGVNS. This CDR3 spans 17 amino acids. V dropped 2 bases and J dropped 0 bases, with 14 bases sitting between them. The CDR3 here is CASSEAGETSSYNEQFF. The DNA for the CDR3 is TGTGCCAGCAGTGAAGCCGGCGAAACCTCCTCCTACAATGAGCAGTTCTTC. The whole variable domain, remainder taken from reference TRBV25-1 and TRBJ2-1, is EADIYQTPRYLVIGTGKKITLECSQTMGHDKMYWYQQDPGMELHLIHYSYGVNSTEKGDLSSESTVSRIRTEHFPLTLESARPSHTSQYLCASSEAGETSSYNEQFFGPGTRLTVL.

This sequence joins TRBV9 and TRBJ2-5; 8 nucleotides line up with TRBD1. The CDR3 contains 15 residues. Germline V gene lookup returns CDR1 SGDLS and CDR2 YYNGEE. Unmatched junction bases numbered 11, after V lost 4 bases and J lost 6 bases. The CDR3 DNA is TGTGCCAGCAGCCCCCTGCAGGGGGCTCCGCAGACCCAGTACTTC. Translation: CASSPLQGAPQTQYF.

The CDR3 loop reads CAKGTARVNTEAFF. CDR3 bases: TGTGCCAAGGGGACAGCCAGGGTGAACACTGAAGCTTTCTTT. The V and J genes are TRBV2 and TRBJ1-1; 7 bases match TRBD1. The V and J ends lost 10 bases and 0 bases, in that order; junction bases with no gene match: 8. The CDR3 is 14 residues long. From germline, CDR1 is SNHLY and CDR2 FYNNEI.

The chain combines TRBV10-3 with TRBJ2-7; D may be TRBD1 (5 bases). CDR3 length equals 15 residues. The germline CDR1 and CDR2 sequences are ENHRY and SYGVKD. V gave up 6 bases and J gave up 2 bases, with 17 bases separating them. CDR3: CAISNPPTETYEQYF. In DNA form, the CDR3 reads TGTGCCATCAGCAACCCGCCGACAGAAACCTACGAGCAGTACTTC.

V is TRBV7-9 and J is TRBJ2-5; TRBD2 might be the D (6 bases). Germline V CDR1 and CDR2: SEHNR, FQNEAQ (reference sequence). Between the trimmed V and J ends, which lost 1 base and 12 bases, there was a span of 12 bases. CDR3 length: 12 residues. The CDR3 reads CASSLGGNQKYF. The CDR3 DNA sequence: TGTGCCAGCAGCTTAGGCGGGAATCAAAAGTACTTC.